This T cell receptor (beta chain) is drawn from a study of cytomegalovirus exposure and HLA in healthy donors. Overall study: About 85 million unique TCRs from HLA-typed donors were held in an early release of data. Findings and caveats of the study: Later analysis showed TCR association rates varying by HLA locus, highest for DRB1 and lowest for HLA-C. Earlier analysis found most TCR beta V segments productive about 90% or about 30% of the time. Listed as cytomegalovirus-associated were 150 to 200 TCR beta chains.

Details on this clone: Its antigen remains unknown.

V shed 5 bases and J 9 bases; nucleotides not matched to a gene: 13. Per the germline V gene, CDR1 is SGDLS and CDR2 is YYNGEE. The CDR3 runs to 17 residues. Both 60 Vbeta primers and 13 Jbeta primers went into the PCR. TCRdb keeps only in-frame clones here, not all; method: immunoSEQ multiplex PCR. The sample carries some 150,000 clones, around 80% recorded once. The chain links TRBV9 to TRBJ2-1; 14 bases align to TRBD2. The material sequenced was PBMCs. The TCR was taken from a man in his forties or fifties in good health and CMV-seronegative. CDR3 DNA sequence: TGTGCCAGCAGGAGGGCAGAGACTAGCGGGAGGGCCAGTGAGCAGTTCTTC. It encodes CASRRAETSGRASEQFF.